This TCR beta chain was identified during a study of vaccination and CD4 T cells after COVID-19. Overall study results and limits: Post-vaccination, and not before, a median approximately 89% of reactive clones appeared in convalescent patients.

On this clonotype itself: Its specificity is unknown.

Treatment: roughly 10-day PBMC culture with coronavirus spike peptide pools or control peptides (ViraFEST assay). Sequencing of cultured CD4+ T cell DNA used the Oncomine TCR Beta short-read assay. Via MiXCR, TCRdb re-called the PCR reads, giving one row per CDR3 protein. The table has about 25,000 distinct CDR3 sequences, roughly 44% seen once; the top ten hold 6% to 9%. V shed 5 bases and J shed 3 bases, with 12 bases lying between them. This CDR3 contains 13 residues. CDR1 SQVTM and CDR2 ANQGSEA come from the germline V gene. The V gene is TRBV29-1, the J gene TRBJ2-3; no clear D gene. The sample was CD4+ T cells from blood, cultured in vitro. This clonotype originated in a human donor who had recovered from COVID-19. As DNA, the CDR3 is TGCAGCGTTTTACTGGGTGGGACAGATACGCAGTATTTT. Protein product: CSVLLGGTDTQYF.